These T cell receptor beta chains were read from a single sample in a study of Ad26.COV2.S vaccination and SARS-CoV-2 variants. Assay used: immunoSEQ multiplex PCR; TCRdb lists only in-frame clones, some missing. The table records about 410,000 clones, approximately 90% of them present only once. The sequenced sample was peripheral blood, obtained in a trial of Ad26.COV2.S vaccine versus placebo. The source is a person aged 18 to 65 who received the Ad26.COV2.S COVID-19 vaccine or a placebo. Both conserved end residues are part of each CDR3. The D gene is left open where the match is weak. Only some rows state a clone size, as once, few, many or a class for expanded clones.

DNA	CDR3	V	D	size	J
TGTGCCAGCAGCCAAGGAGGGCCCCAATATTACAATGAGCAGTTCTTC	CASSQGGPQYYNEQFF	TRBV4-2	.	.	TRBJ2-1
TGTGCCAGCAGCTCTCAGACTAGCGGGAGACCCTACGAGCAGTACTTC	CASSSQTSGRPYEQYF	TRBV7-8	TRBD2	.	TRBJ2-7
TGTGCCAGTAGTCGCGGGACTAGCGGGAGGCCCAGCACCGGGGAGCTGTTTTTT	CASSRGTSGRPSTGELFF	TRBV19	TRBD2	.	TRBJ2-2
TGTGCCATTACCAGGGGGTATGGCTACACCTTC	CAITRGYGYTF	TRBV28	TRBD1	few	TRBJ1-2
TGCGCCAGCGGGGTGGGGTCCCGGGGCGAGCAGTACTTC	CASGVGSRGEQYF	TRBV5-1	.	.	TRBJ2-7
TGTGCCAGTAGAACCCAGCGGGATAGCAATCAGCCCCAGCATTTT	CASRTQRDSNQPQHF	TRBV19	.	few	TRBJ1-5
TGTGCCAGCAGCTGGGACTTCCAGAACACCGGGGAGCTGTTTTTT	CASSWDFQNTGELFF	TRBV7-9	.	.	TRBJ2-2
TGTGCCAGCAGCCCGAGAGGGGTGGCTGAAGCTTTCTTT	CASSPRGVAEAFF	TRBV7-3	.	.	TRBJ1-1
TGCGCCAGCAGCTTGGGTTTTGGCTTGAGCTACAATGAGCAGTTCTTC	CASSLGFGLSYNEQFF	TRBV5-1	.	.	TRBJ2-1
TGTGCCAGCAGCTCCGTTGGCGGTAGGAACACCGGGGAGCTGTTTTTT	CASSSVGGRNTGELFF	TRBV3-1/TRBV3-2	.	.	TRBJ2-2
TGCGCCAGCAGCTTGGAGGCTGCGGACACTGAAGCTTTCTTT	CASSLEAADTEAFF	TRBV5-1	.	once	TRBJ1-1
TGTGCCAGCCGGGGGGCTCTGAACACTGAAGCTTTCTTT	CASRGALNTEAFF	TRBV28	.	.	TRBJ1-1
TGCAGCGTTTTGGTGCATCGGCAAGAGACCCAGTACTTC	CSVLVHRQETQYF	TRBV29-1	.	.	TRBJ2-5
TGTGCCAGCACCTCCCTTCGGGGGAGCACTGAAGCTTTCTTT	CASTSLRGSTEAFF	TRBV7-8	.	.	TRBJ1-1
TGTGCCAGCAGCTTAGTACTAGCGGGAAAACCCACCGGGGAGCTGTTTTTT	CASSLVLAGKPTGELFF	TRBV7-9	TRBD2	once	TRBJ2-2
TGTGCCAGCAGTTTATTTGGACAGCCCACCGGGGAGCTGTTTTTT	CASSLFGQPTGELFF	TRBV27	.	.	TRBJ2-2
TGTGCCAGCAGCATGAAAGGGGATGGCTATGGCTACACCTTC	CASSMKGDGYGYTF	TRBV21-1	.	.	TRBJ1-2
TGTGCCAGCAGCTCGACAGGCAAGTCGGGGTATGGCTACACCTTC	CASSSTGKSGYGYTF	TRBV5-4	.	.	TRBJ1-2
TGTGCCAGCAGCCAGGGACGGATGAACACTGAAGCTTTCTTT	CASSQGRMNTEAFF	TRBV13	.	.	TRBJ1-1
TGTGCCAGCAGTCCAGGCGCGGCTACGCAGTATTTT	CASSPGAATQYF	TRBV12-3/TRBV12-4	.	.	TRBJ2-3
TGTGCCAGCAGCCAACTGGGGCACTATGGCTACACCTTC	CASSQLGHYGYTF	TRBV3-1/TRBV3-2	.	.	TRBJ1-2
TGTGCCACCAGTGATTTGCAGGCTCGTGGTGATACGCAGTATTTT	CATSDLQARGDTQYF	TRBV24-1	.	.	TRBJ2-3
TGTGCCATCCCCGGACTAGCGGGAGTAGGCGGGGAGCTGTTTTTT	CAIPGLAGVGGELFF	TRBV10-3	TRBD2	.	TRBJ2-2
TGTGCCAGCAGTGCCCAGGGGCTTCGAGAGACCCAGTACTTC	CASSAQGLRETQYF	TRBV2	.	.	TRBJ2-5
TGTGCCAGCAGATCCCCGGGAGTTCTCCTCGAGCAGTACTTC	CASRSPGVLLEQYF	TRBV28	.	once	TRBJ2-7
TGTGCCAGCAGTTACTCCCCATCGGGCGGCAATGAGCAGTTCTTC	CASSYSPSGGNEQFF	TRBV6-5	.	.	TRBJ2-1
TGTGCCAGCAGTTTGGGGTTCGGCACCGGGGAGCTGTTTTTT	CASSLGFGTGELFF	TRBV11-3	.	.	TRBJ2-2
TGTGCCAGCAACCAGGAATTCACCTATAATTCACCCCTCCACTTT	CASNQEFTYNSPLHF	TRBV2	.	many	TRBJ1-6
TGTGCCAGCAGGCTGCAAGACGGAAACACCATATATTTT	CASRLQDGNTIYF	TRBV5-6	.	.	TRBJ1-3
TGTGCCAGCAGCTTAGGGTGGGTGTACCAAGATACGCAGTATTTT	CASSLGWVYQDTQYF	TRBV7-8	.	.	TRBJ2-3
TGTGCCTGGACTCCGCTTTCTTCAAATACGCAGTATTTT	CAWTPLSSNTQYF	TRBV30	.	.	TRBJ2-3
TGTGCCATCAGCCGGGACAGAGGGTCAGATACGCAGTATTTT	CAISRDRGSDTQYF	TRBV10-3	TRBD1	.	TRBJ2-3
TGTGCCACGGGACAGTTCTCCTACAATGAGCAGTTCTTC	CATGQFSYNEQFF	TRBV15	TRBD1	.	TRBJ2-1
TGTGCCAGCAGTTTCCCATGGGGCTACGAGCAGTACTTC	CASSFPWGYEQYF	TRBV28	.	.	TRBJ2-7
TGTGCCAGCAGCCCAGAGCCGGGGAGCCAAGAGACCCAGTACTTC	CASSPEPGSQETQYF	TRBV7-3	.	.	TRBJ2-5
TGTGCCTGGAGTGTACGGGCGGGGATCGGGAGCAATCAGCCCCAGCATTTT	CAWSVRAGIGSNQPQHF	TRBV30	.	once	TRBJ1-5
TGTGCCAGCAGCTCCCAGGGTTATGGCTACACCTTC	CASSSQGYGYTF	TRBV9	.	few	TRBJ1-2
TGTGCCAGCTCACCACCGTCGAGTAATGAGCAGTTCTTC	CASSPPSSNEQFF	TRBV18	.	.	TRBJ2-1
TGTGCCAGCAGCTTGGACAGGCCGTTTGGCTACACCTTC	CASSLDRPFGYTF	TRBV5-8	.	.	TRBJ1-2
TGTGCCAGCAGACAGGGGACCACCGGGGAGCTGTTTTTT	CASRQGTTGELFF	TRBV6-4	TRBD1	.	TRBJ2-2
TGTGCCAGCAGCCCAGGGACAGTCACCGGGGAGCTGTTTTTT	CASSPGTVTGELFF	TRBV7-2	TRBD1	few	TRBJ2-2
TGTGCCAGCAGCTTAGGGGGCAATGAAGCTTTCTTT	CASSLGGNEAFF	TRBV7-9	.	.	TRBJ1-1
TGTGCCAGCAGTGAAGGGGCGCTGGGGCAAGAGACCCAGTACTTC	CASSEGALGQETQYF	TRBV6-1	.	.	TRBJ2-5
TGTGCCAGCAGTTACTCAGGACAGTACTCCGAGCAGTACTTC	CASSYSGQYSEQYF	TRBV6-5	.	.	TRBJ2-7
TGTGCCAGCACCCCTCTGAGCTCCTATAATTCACCCCTCCACTTT	CASTPLSSYNSPLHF	TRBV28	.	.	TRBJ1-6
TGTGCCAGCAGTAGATTAGATACGCAGTATTTT	CASSRLDTQYF	TRBV6-6	.	.	TRBJ2-3
TGCGCCAGTCAGGGGGCCCTCTCCTACGAGCAGTACTTC	CASQGALSYEQYF	TRBV4-1	TRBD1	.	TRBJ2-7
TGTGCCAGCAGTTTTACGAATGGGATTTCACCCCTCCACTTT	CASSFTNGISPLHF	TRBV28	.	.	TRBJ1-6
TGTGCCACCAGTGACTCGGGAACCAACGACAATGAGCAGTTCTTC	CATSDSGTNDNEQFF	TRBV24-1	.	.	TRBJ2-1
TGTGCCAGCACCACCCGCGGAGCGGGAGCCTACGAGCAGTACTTC	CASTTRGAGAYEQYF	TRBV7-9	TRBD2	.	TRBJ2-7
TGTGCCAGTAGTATAACGGGACCCGAGGGTAGTGAGCAGTTCTTC	CASSITGPEGSEQFF	TRBV19	.	.	TRBJ2-1
TGTGCCAGCAGCCCCCGACTAGCGGGGGAACCGGGCCCCTACAATGAGCAGTTCTTC	CASSPRLAGEPGPYNEQFF	TRBV11-3	TRBD2	once	TRBJ2-1
TGTGCCAGCCAAGGGCAGGGGTACGAGCAGTACTTC	CASQGQGYEQYF	TRBV7-9	.	.	TRBJ2-7
TGTGCCAGTAGGACGGGGCAGAGCACAGATACGCAGTATTTT	CASRTGQSTDTQYF	TRBV19	.	.	TRBJ2-3
TGTGCCAGCAGCTTAGTGCCGGGGCCCCAAGAGACCCAGTACTTC	CASSLVPGPQETQYF	TRBV13	.	.	TRBJ2-5
TGTGCCAGCAGTTTCGTTGCCGGGGCCAAGTACGAGCAGTACTTC	CASSFVAGAKYEQYF	TRBV28	.	.	TRBJ2-7
TGTGCCAGCAAGGAGCGGGAGAGCACAGATACGCAGTATTTT	CASKERESTDTQYF	TRBV5-4	TRBD2	.	TRBJ2-3